This TCR beta chain was found in a study of Graves' ophthalmopathy and Graves' hyperthyroidism (dated by TCRdb to the late 2010s). Study-wide context: Peripheral blood was collected at initial diagnosis, prior to any treatment. In more than five hyperthyroidism patients, T-cell repertoires of thyroid tissue and blood were compared. In total, approximately 140 blood samples were TCR-sequenced: approximately 40 ophthalmopathy, some 75 hyperthyroidism and roughly 17 hyperthyroidism-to-ophthalmopathy patients. The study used signatures of the TCR beta repertoire to tell Graves' ophthalmopathy apart from Graves' hyperthyroidism and to predict which patients would progress to ophthalmopathy. After sampling, hyperthyroidism patients received methimazole starting at 30 mg daily, and ophthalmopathy patients received high-dose intravenous methylprednisolone. For training and testing, the 100 or so patients in the discovery cohort were randomly divided in a 7:3 ratio. An independent validation cohort was composed of about 20 hyperthyroidism patients and 17 patients who later progressed from hyperthyroidism to ophthalmopathy. To explore V-J signatures distinguishing ophthalmopathy from hyperthyroidism, a discovery set of 100 or so patients (fewer than 45 ophthalmopathy, roughly 55 stable hyperthyroidism) was enrolled.

For repertoire sequencing, TCR beta CDR3 regions were amplified from RNA transcripts. HTBI primers and the Qiagen OneStep RT-PCR kit were used in a first-round RT-PCR, which was followed by a second-round multiplex PCR, size selection and purification. Libraries were sequenced on an Illumina HiSeq2000 using paired-end 100 bp reads. The authors processed their data as follows. SOAPnuke was used to process the reads, removing any read that contained adapters or uncalled bases, had a mean Phred below 15, or lacked an exact match to the constant primer or identifier. COPE v1.2.5 was used to merge the high-quality paired reads. Each unique nucleotide sequence was treated as a clonotype, and MiTCR v1.1 was used to align the clonotypes to the IMGT TRB V, D and J references. The analysis was limited to V-J combinations with a frequency above 0.0001, which together covered 99.2% of repertoires. For each V-J combination, a TCR clonal expansion and chaos score was defined as F50 clonal expansion divided by the chaos observed in the TCRdist matrix. Welch's t-statistics and random forest were used to narrow the features down to about twelve V-J combinations, which were then fed into a naive Bayes classifier. The similarity between thyroid and blood repertoires was quantified using the Morisita-Horn index. TCRdb took the public reads, trimmed them with fastp at Q25, ran MiXCR for clone calling and kept in-frame beta chains. Every distinct CDR3 protein forms one entry, paired with its most common genes and DNA. TCRdb, not the authors, supplied the V and J calls. The sample table contains under 800,000 distinct CDR3 sequences; only one count was recorded for 22% of them. The biggest ten clones account for more than 5.5% of the sample.

This clonotype was observed at least ten times. Its antigen is unknown. Base qualities are missing; no much larger clone stands one base away. The research as a whole found: Most expanded thyroid clonotypes with frequency above 0.001 were also detected in blood, suggesting blood repertoires may reflect the thyroid immune response. In validation, the model predicted ophthalmopathy progression with about 70% sensitivity and 72.22% specificity; roughly 11 predicted patients were CT-confirmed with GO in a median of roughly 6.8 months. Ophthalmopathy was separated from stable hyperthyroidism by the 13-signature model with about 88% sensitivity and around 81% specificity in cross-validation and with 80%/75% in the test set. Sample size was not predetermined statistically, and investigators were not blinded to group allocation.

Hyperthyroidism was defined as stable when no progression to ophthalmopathy occurred within 18 months of follow-up. The hyperthyroidism patients were 18 to 65 years old and newly diagnosed, with a disease duration of less than 2 months. Patients with other autoimmune diseases, uncontrolled infections, pregnancy or lactation were excluded. Clinical symptoms, serum thyroxine, TRAb, thyroid ultrasound and orbital computed tomography formed the basis of the diagnosis. Ficoll-Paque density gradient centrifugation was used to isolate PBMCs from about 10 ml of fresh peripheral blood. Total RNA was extracted with Trizol reagent and quality-checked on an Agilent 2100 Bioanalyzer. Deletion took 0 bases off V and 10 bases off J, with a span of 24 bases between the germline ends. The CDR3 covers 17 residues, taking in both the cysteine and the phenylalanine. Only the CDR3 portion is preserved as DNA: 51 bases, with reading frame beginning at the first base. Sequences MGHRA (CDR1) and YSYEKL (CDR2) are obtained from the germline V gene.

The sequence is built from TRBV4-1 and TRBJ2-5; the D match is possibly TRBD1 or TRBD2, with 5 bases aligned in each. The source material was peripheral blood. The source of this sequence is a woman under 30 with stable Graves' hyperthyroidism. Some clones in this sample may be carry-over from other donors' samples. Donor details come from another sample of the same person, matched by shared clones. The sequenced DNA: TGCGCCAGCAGCCAAGAGGGGCTGCGCGGTCTCGTTGGGGGCCAGTACTTC. Translated, it reads CASSQEGLRGLVGGQYF.